This T cell receptor beta chain was sequenced in a study of PD-1 blockade in mismatch repair-deficient tumors. Findings and limits, study-wide: After pembrolizumab, tumor-resident clones rose rapidly, then generally contracted before radiologic responses.

In germline, CDR1 is MDHEN, CDR2 SYDVKM. The junction had 2 bases not matched to a gene; V was cut back by 2 bases and J by 3 bases. This CDR3 region has 16 residues. Stated time point: roughly 11-day in vitro stimulation with candidate neoantigen peptide 6. Mismatch repair deficiency was confirmed in all patients, by PCR or immunohistochemistry. Turning to this clone: Its target is not known.

Libraries were prepared by immunoSEQ multiplex PCR; TCRdb keeps only in-frame clonotypes and omits some of them. The sample has about 15,000 clones; 70% to 90% are singletons. The sequence was obtained from an adult with mismatch repair-deficient cancer. The rearrangement joins TRBV28 to TRBJ1-4; the match to TRBD1 covers 11 bases. The starting material was cells cultured in vitro, obtained from a patient treated with pembrolizumab. The CDR3 is CASSLGQGAANEKLFF. The DNA of the CDR3 is TGTGCCAGCAGTTTAGGACAGGGGGCGGCTAATGAAAAACTGTTTTTT.